This T cell receptor (beta chain) is drawn from a study of blood T cell repertoires in COVID-19. In the study overall: Sites across the United States, Italy and Spain contributed samples from acute and convalescent COVID-19. T cells, B-cell-depleted T cells, or PBMCs supplied cDNA or gDNA.

Methods used by the authors: Researchers report that nucleated cell counts were estimated from reference gene primer amplification. The table came from immunoSEQ multiplex PCR; TCRdb's copy has only in-frame clones and leaves some out. From that table come the V and J calls and clone size; the DNA was used to work out D and trimming. Of 55,000 to 75,000 clones listed, 70% to 80% are singletons. Sequencing was carried out using peripheral blood. This TCR came from an elderly man with active or convalescent COVID-19.

The DNA of the CDR3 is TGCGCCAGCAGCCCAGAACCTAGCACAGATACGCAGTATTTT. Residues: CASSPEPSTDTQYF. The V and J genes are TRBV5-1 and TRBJ2-3, with D unclear. The CDR3 totals 14 residues. V was cut by 4 bases and J by 0 bases, with 9 bases left in between. Germline lookup yields CDR1 SGHRS and CDR2 YFSETQ.